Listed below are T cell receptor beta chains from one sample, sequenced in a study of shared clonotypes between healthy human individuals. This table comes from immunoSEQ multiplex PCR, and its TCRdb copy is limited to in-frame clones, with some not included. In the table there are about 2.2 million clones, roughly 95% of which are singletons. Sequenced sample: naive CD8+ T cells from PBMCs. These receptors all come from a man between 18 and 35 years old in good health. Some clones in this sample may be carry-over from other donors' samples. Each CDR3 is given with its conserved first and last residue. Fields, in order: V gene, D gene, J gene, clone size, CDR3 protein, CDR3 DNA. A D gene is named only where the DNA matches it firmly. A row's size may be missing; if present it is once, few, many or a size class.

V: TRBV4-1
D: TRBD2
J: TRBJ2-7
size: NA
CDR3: CASSQGFVGLAGGSQDEQYF
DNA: TGCGCCAGCAGCCAAGGTTTCGTTGGGCTAGCGGGAGGGTCGCAGGACGAGCAGTACTTC

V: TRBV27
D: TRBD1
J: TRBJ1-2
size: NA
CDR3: CASSLVGTGGPGDGYTF
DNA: TGTGCCAGCAGTTTAGTTGGGACAGGGGGGCCCGGAGATGGCTACACCTTC

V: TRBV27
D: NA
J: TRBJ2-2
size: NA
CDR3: CASSWTRRAGELFF
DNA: TGTGCCAGCAGTTGGACTCGGAGGGCCGGGGAGCTGTTTTTT

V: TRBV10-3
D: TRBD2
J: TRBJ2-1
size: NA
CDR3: CAISESPSGRRESYNEQFF
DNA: TGTGCCATCAGTGAGTCGCCCAGCGGGAGAAGGGAGTCCTACAATGAGCAGTTCTTC

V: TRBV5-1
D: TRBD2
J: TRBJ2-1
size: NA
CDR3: CASSIPRLAGGNEQFF
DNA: TGCGCCAGCAGCATCCCGCGACTAGCGGGAGGAAATGAGCAGTTCTTC

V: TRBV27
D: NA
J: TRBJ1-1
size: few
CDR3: CASSLGDTGYTEAFF
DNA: TGTGCCAGCAGTTTAGGGGATACAGGCTACACTGAAGCTTTCTTT

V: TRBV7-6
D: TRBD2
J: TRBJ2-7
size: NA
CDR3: CASSLLAGGPGAYEQYF
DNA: TGTGCCAGCAGCCTACTAGCGGGAGGGCCGGGCGCCTACGAGCAGTACTTC

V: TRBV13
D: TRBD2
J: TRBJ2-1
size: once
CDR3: CASSWSGLAGVDEQFF
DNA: TGTGCCAGCAGCTGGTCCGGACTAGCGGGAGTGGATGAGCAGTTCTTC

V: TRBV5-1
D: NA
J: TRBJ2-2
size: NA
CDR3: CASTLGTLSLSGELFF
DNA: TGCGCCAGCACCCTTGGAACCCTCAGCTTATCCGGGGAGCTGTTTTTT

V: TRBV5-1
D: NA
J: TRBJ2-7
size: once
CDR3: CASTWALGSYEQYF
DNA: TGCGCCAGCACCTGGGCCCTGGGGTCCTACGAGCAGTACTTC

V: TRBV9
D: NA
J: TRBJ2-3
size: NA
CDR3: CASSVGGRNTDTQYF
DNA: TGTGCCAGCAGCGTAGGGGGACGAAACACAGATACGCAGTATTTT

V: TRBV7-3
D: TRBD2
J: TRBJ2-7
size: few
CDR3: CASSPSPGLVHEQYF
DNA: TGTGCCAGCAGCCCCTCCCCGGGACTAGTCCACGAGCAGTACTTC

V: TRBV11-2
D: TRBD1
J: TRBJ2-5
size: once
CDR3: CASSLPRQGQETQYF
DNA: TGTGCCAGCAGCTTACCGCGACAGGGGCAAGAGACCCAGTACTTC

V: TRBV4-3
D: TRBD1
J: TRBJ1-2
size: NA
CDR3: CASSQDTGTGDYYGYTF
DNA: TGCGCCAGCAGCCAAGATACCGGGACAGGGGATTACTATGGCTACACCTTC

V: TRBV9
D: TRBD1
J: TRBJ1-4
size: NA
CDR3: CASSARDRGREKLFF
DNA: TGTGCCAGCAGCGCCCGGGACAGGGGACGTGAAAAACTGTTTTTT

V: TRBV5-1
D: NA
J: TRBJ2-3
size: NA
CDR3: CASSPGTFFSDTQYF
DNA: TGCGCCAGCAGCCCCGGGACGTTCTTCTCAGATACGCAGTATTTT

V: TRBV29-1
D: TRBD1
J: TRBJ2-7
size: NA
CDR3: CSVLQGNYGSEQYF
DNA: TGCAGCGTTCTACAGGGGAATTACGGTAGCGAGCAGTACTTC

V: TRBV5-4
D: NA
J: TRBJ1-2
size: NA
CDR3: CASSLPSGQGGGYTF
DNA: TGTGCCAGCAGCTTGCCCTCGGGGCAGGGTGGTGGCTACACCTTC

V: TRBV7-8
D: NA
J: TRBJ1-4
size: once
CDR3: CASSSRDVQKLFF
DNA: TGTGCCAGCAGCTCCAGGGACGTACAAAAACTGTTTTTT

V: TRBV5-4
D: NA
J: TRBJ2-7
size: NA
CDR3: CASSPGSYEQYF
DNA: TGTGCCAGCAGCCCGGGATCCTACGAGCAGTACTTC

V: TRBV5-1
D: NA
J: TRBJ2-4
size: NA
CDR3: CASSSSGYKNIQYF
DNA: TGCGCCAGCAGCAGCAGCGGGTACAAAAACATTCAGTACTTC

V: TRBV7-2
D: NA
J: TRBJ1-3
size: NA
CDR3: CASSFLGASGNTIYF
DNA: TGTGCCAGCAGCTTTCTGGGGGCATCCGGAAACACCATATATTTT

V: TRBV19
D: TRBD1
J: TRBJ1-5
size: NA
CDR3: CASSIWDREQPQHF
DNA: TGTGCCAGTAGTATTTGGGACAGGGAACAGCCCCAGCATTTT

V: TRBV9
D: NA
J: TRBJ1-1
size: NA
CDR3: CASSVGTNTEAFF
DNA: TGTGCCAGCAGCGTTGGGACGAACACTGAAGCTTTCTTT

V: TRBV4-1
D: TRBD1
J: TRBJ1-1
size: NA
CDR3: CASSRIGQGAITEAFF
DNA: TGCGCCAGCAGCCGAATCGGACAGGGGGCGATCACTGAAGCTTTCTTT

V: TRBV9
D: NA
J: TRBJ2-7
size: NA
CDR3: CASSVGVGSAYEQYF
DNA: TGTGCCAGCAGCGTAGGTGTAGGGAGTGCCTACGAGCAGTACTTC

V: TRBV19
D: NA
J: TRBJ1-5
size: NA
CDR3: CASSIIGGWGNNQPQHF
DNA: TGTGCCAGTAGTATCATCGGGGGCTGGGGAAACAATCAGCCCCAGCATTTT

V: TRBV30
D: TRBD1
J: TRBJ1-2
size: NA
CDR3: CAWSVPAGGRGYGYTF
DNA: TGTGCCTGGAGTGTACCGGCAGGGGGACGGGGCTATGGCTACACCTTC

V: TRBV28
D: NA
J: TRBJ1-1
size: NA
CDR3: CASSLRGRDTEAFF
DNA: TGTGCCAGCAGTTTACGGGGGCGCGACACTGAAGCTTTCTTT

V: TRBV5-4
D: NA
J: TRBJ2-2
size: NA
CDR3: CASSLEGPGELFF
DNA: TGTGCCAGCAGCTTGGAGGGGCCCGGGGAGCTGTTTTTT

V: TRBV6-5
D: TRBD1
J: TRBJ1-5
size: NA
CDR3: CASSYGTASNQPQHF
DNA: TGTGCCAGCAGTTACGGGACAGCAAGCAATCAGCCCCAGCATTTT

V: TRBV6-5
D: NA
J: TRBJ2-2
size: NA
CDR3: CASSQGNTGELFF
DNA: TGTGCCAGCAGTCAAGGGAACACCGGGGAGCTGTTTTTT

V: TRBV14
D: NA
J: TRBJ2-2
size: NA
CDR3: CASSLFIRGELFF
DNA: TGTGCCAGCAGCCTTTTTATCCGGGGGGAGCTGTTTTTT

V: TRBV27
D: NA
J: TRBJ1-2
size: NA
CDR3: CASSSGLSTYGYTF
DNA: TGTGCCAGCAGTTCAGGCCTCTCCACCTATGGCTACACCTTC

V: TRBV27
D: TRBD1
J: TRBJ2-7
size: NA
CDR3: CASSLGQATYEQYF
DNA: TGTGCCAGCAGTTTAGGACAGGCGACCTACGAGCAGTACTTC

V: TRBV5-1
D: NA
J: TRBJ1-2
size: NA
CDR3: CASSSEGPPGPYGYTF
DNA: TGCGCCAGCAGCTCGGAGGGACCCCCGGGGCCTTATGGCTACACCTTC

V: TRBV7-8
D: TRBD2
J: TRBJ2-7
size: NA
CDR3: CASSLGPRASGKYREQYF
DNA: TGTGCCAGCAGCTTAGGCCCCAGGGCTAGCGGGAAATATCGGGAGCAGTACTTC

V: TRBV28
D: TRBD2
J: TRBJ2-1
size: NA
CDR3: CASSLGLVSYNEQFF
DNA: TGTGCCAGCAGTTTGGGACTAGTATCCTACAATGAGCAGTTCTTC

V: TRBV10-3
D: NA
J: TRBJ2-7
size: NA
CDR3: CATLDTLGDEQYF
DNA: TGTGCCACCCTAGACACCCTAGGGGACGAGCAGTACTTC

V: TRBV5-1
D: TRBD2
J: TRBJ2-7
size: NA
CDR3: CASSFGLAGTSYEQYF
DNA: TGCGCCAGCAGCTTCGGACTAGCGGGTACCAGCTACGAGCAGTACTTC

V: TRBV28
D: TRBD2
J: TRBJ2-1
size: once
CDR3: CASRPTSGSSVRSYNEQFF
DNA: TGTGCCAGCAGGCCGACTAGCGGGAGTTCAGTTCGCTCCTACAATGAGCAGTTCTTC

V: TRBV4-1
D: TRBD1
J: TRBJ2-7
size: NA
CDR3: CASSLTGGGSYEQYF
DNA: TGCGCCAGCAGCCTCACAGGGGGTGGTTCCTACGAGCAGTACTTC

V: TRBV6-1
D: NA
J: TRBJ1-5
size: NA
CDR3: CASSDRGYSSNQPQHF
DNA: TGTGCCAGCAGTGACCGAGGGTATAGTAGCAATCAGCCCCAGCATTTT

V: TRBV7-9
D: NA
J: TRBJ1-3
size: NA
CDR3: CASSWVGSGNTIYF
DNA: TGTGCCAGCAGCTGGGTCGGGTCGGGAAACACCATATATTTT

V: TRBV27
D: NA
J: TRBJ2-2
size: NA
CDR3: CASSLSRRGELFF
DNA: TGTGCCAGCAGTTTATCTCGCCGTGGGGAGCTGTTTTTT

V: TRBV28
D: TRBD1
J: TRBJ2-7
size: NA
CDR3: CASSLTGPEQYF
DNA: TGTGCCAGCAGCTTGACAGGGCCCGAGCAGTACTTC